This T cell receptor beta chain was documented in a study of T-cell memory formation after mild COVID-19. Study results and caveats: Pre-infection memory contained some responding clones, which suggested that cross-reactive memory had joined.

TCRdb itself ran the 5' RACE reads through MiXCR, one entry per CDR3 protein. The table records roughly 250,000 distinct CDR3 sequences, 16% of them present only once. With regard to this clonotype: The target antigen is unknown.

The TCR originated in a man younger than 35 who had mild COVID-19 (a few samples of this study predate the infection). Cell type and time point are not known. Sequenced: PBMCs or a T cell subset sorted from them (not recorded which).

For the CDR3, the DNA is TGTGCCAGCAGCCGACAGCGGATCCTCGGGGAGACCCAGTACTTC. Its protein is CASSRQRILGETQYF. The gene calls are TRBV7-2 and TRBJ2-5; D is tentatively TRBD1 or TRBD2 (5 bases each). From germline, CDR1 is SGHTA and CDR2 FQGNSA. The CDR3 consists of 15 residues. The V end lost 5 bases, the J end lost 5 bases, and 18 bases lay between the germline ends.